This T cell receptor beta chain comes out of a study of T cell responses to AZD1222 COVID-19 vaccine. Germline trimming cut 7 bases from V and 3 bases from J; bases unmatched to any gene: 12. CDR1 MGHRA and CDR2 YSYEKL come from the germline V gene. The length of the CDR3 is 15 residues. The data were produced by immunoSEQ multiplex PCR, yet TCRdb's version contains in-frame clones alone and is incomplete. The sample contains some 96,000 clones, around 84% of which appear only once. This receptor was identified in an adult who received the AZD1222 COVID-19 vaccine. The gene calls are TRBV4-1 and TRBJ2-7, with 7 bases aligning to TRBD2. Sample: peripheral blood, taken 28 days after the second AZD1222 dose. The CDR3 spells CASTAREGGVYEQYF. The CDR3 DNA reads as TGCGCCAGCACCGCACGAGAGGGAGGGGTCTACGAGCAGTACTTC.